This T cell receptor (beta chain) was identified in a study of blood T cell repertoires in COVID-19. This CDR3 contains 15 residues. Sequenced by immunoSEQ multiplex PCR; TCRdb stores in-frame clones only, minus some. The sample shows about 380,000 clones, roughly 90% of them seen only once. This TCR was sampled from a man aged 35 to 55 with acute or convalescent COVID-19. The material sequenced was peripheral blood. V gene TRBV21-1 combines with J gene TRBJ2-2; the table's D call, TRBD2, was not checked against the DNA. TRBV21-1 is described as a pseudogene. CDR3 sequence: CASSARRAGTGELFF. CDR3 DNA: TGTGCCAGCAGCGCCCGGAGAGCCGGCACCGGGGAGCTGTTTTTT.